This T cell receptor beta chain is from a study of blood T cell repertoires in COVID-19. As for this clone: The sample contains more than one DNA sequence encoding this CDR3.

Per the original data handling: Reference gene primer amplification yielded estimated nucleated cell counts. Sequencing was performed with immunoSEQ multiplex PCR; in TCRdb, only in-frame clones are kept and a portion is missing. That table gives V, J and clone size, and the DNA gave D and trimming. The sample lists 290,000 or so clones, around nine tenths occurring once. The CDR3 has 13 amino acids. Germline V CDR1 and CDR2: SEHNR, FQNEAQ (reference sequence). V was cut by 2 bases and J by 4 bases, with 8 bases left in between. V usage is TRBV7-9 and J usage is TRBJ1-1; maybe TRBD1 (6 bases). The receptor comes from a man between 65 and 80 years old with acute or convalescent COVID-19. The source material was peripheral blood. CDR3 in amino acids: CASSLLGGTEAFF. As DNA, the CDR3 is TGTGCCAGCAGCTTATTAGGGGGCACTGAAGCTTTCTTT. The full variable domain, rest sourced from reference TRBV7-9 and TRBJ1-1, is DTGVSQNPRHKITKRGQNVTFRCDPISEHNRLYWYRQTLGQGPEFLTYFQNEAQLEKSRLLSDRFSAERPKGSFSTLEIQRTEQGDSAMYLCASSLLGGTEAFFGQGTRLTVV.